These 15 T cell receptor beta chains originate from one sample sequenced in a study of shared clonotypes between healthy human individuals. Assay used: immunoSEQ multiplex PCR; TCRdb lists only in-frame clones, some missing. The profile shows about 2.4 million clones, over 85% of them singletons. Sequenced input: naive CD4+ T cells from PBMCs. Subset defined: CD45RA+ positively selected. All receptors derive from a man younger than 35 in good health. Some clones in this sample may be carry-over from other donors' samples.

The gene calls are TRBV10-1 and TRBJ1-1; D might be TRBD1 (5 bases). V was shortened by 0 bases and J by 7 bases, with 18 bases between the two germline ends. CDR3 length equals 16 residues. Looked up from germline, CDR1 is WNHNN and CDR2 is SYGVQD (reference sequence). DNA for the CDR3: TGCGCCAGCAGTGAGTCTGGGGCAGGAGGGCTGAGTGAAGCTTTCTTT. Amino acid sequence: CASSESGAGGLSEAFF.

The CDR3 coding sequence is TGTGCCAGCTCGGGACTGAATACTAATGAAAAACTGTTTTTT. Protein sequence: CASSGLNTNEKLFF. V usage is TRBV18 and J usage is TRBJ1-4, with a weak D call TRBD1 (5 bases). Deletions cut 6 bases from V and 2 bases from J, with 10 bases between. Germline CDR1 KGHSH, CDR2 LQKENI. The CDR3 covers 14 residues.

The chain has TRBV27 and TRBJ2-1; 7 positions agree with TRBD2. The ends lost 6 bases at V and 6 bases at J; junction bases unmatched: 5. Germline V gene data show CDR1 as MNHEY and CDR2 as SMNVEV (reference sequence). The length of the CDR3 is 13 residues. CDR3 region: CASRRTGGNEQFF. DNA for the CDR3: TGTGCCAGCAGAAGGACGGGGGGCAATGAGCAGTTCTTC.

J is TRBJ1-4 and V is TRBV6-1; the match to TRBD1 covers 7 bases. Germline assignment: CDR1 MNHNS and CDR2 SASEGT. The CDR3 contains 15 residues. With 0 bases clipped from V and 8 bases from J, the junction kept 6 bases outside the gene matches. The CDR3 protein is CASSEARGLVEKLFF. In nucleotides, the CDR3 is TGTGCCAGCAGTGAAGCGAGGGGGCTAGTGGAAAAACTGTTTTTT.

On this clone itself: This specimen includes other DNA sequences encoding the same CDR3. The CDR3 nucleotides read TGTGCCAGCAGCTTAGTTCTGGCCGAGCAGTACTTC. As protein: CASSLVLAEQYF. V is TRBV7-9 and J is TRBJ2-7; D uncertain. Trimming pared 1 base from V and 6 bases from J, leaving 7 bases between. The CDR3 consists of 12 residues. Germline loops: CDR1 SEHNR, CDR2 FQNEAQ (reference sequence).

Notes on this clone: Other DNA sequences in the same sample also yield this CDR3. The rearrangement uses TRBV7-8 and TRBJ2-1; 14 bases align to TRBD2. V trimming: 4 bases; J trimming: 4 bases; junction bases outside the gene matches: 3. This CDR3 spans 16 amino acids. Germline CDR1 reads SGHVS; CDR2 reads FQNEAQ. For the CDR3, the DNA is TGTGCCAGCAGCTCGGGGACTAGCGGGGGATACAATGAGCAGTTCTTC. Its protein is CASSSGTSGGYNEQFF.

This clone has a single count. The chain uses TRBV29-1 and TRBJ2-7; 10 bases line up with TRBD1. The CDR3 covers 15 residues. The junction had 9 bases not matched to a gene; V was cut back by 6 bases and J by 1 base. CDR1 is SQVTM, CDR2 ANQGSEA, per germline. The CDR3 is CSVAPGQGRSYEQYF. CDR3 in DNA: TGCAGCGTCGCCCCGGGACAGGGGAGGTCCTACGAGCAGTACTTC.

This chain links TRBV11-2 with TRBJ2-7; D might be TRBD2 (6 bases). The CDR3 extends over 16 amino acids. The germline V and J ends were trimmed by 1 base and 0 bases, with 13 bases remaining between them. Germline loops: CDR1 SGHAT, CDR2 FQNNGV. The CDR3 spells CASSLALALSSYEQYF. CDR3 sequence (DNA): TGTGCCAGCAGCTTAGCTCTAGCGCTGAGCTCCTACGAGCAGTACTTC.

CDR3 sequence: CASRGLLPYEQYF. The DNA for the CDR3 is TGTGCCAGCAGGGGACTGCTCCCCTACGAGCAGTACTTC. V and J are TRBV28 and TRBJ2-7; D possibly corresponds to TRBD2 (6 bases). The V gene lost 6 bases and the J gene lost 2 bases, with 11 bases spanning the gap. In germline, CDR1 is MDHEN, CDR2 SYDVKM. CDR3 length equals 13 residues.

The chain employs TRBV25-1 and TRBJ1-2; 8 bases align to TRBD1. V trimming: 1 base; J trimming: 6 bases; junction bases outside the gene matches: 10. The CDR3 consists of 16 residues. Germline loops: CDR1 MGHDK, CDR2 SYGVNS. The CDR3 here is CASSEWVPQGAHGYTF. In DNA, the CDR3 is TGTGCCAGCAGTGAATGGGTTCCTCAGGGGGCGCATGGCTACACCTTC.

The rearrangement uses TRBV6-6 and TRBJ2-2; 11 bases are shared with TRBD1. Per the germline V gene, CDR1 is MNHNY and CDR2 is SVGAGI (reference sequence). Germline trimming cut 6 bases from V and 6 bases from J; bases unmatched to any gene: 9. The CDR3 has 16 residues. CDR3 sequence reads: CASRNPGQGVSGELFF. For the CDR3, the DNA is TGTGCCAGCAGAAATCCGGGACAGGGGGTTTCCGGGGAGCTGTTTTTT.

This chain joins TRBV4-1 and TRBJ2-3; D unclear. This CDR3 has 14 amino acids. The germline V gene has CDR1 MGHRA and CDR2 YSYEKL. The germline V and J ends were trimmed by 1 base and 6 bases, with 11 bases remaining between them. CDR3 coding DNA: TGCGCCAGCAGCCAAGTGGCTACCCCGGATACGCAGTATTTT. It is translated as CASSQVATPDTQYF.

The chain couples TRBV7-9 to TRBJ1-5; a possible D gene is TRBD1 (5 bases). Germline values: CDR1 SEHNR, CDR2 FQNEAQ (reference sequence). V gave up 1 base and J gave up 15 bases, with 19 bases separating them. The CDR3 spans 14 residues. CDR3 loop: CASSLESQGSSRHF. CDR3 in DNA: TGTGCCAGCAGCTTAGAGTCCCAGGGTTCCTCCCGGCATTTT. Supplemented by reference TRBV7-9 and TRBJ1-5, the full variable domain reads DTGVSQNPRHKITKRGQNVTFRCDPISEHNRLYWYRQTLGQGPEFLTYFQNEAQLEKSRLLSDRFSAERPKGSFSTLEIQRTEQGDSAMYLCASSLESQGSSRHFGDGTRLSIL.

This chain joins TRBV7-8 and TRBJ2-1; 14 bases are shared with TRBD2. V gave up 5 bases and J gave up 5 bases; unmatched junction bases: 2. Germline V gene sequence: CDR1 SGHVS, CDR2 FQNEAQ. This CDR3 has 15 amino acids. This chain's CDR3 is CASSRGLAGDNEQFF. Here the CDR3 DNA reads TGTGCCAGCAGCCGGGGACTAGCGGGGGACAATGAGCAGTTCTTC. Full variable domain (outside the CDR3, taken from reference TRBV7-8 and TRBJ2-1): GAGVSQSPRYKVAKRGQDVALRCDPISGHVSLFWYQQALGQGPEFLTYFQNEAQLDKSGLPSDRFFAERPEGSVSTLKIQRTQQEDSAVYLCASSRGLAGDNEQFFGPGTRLTVL.

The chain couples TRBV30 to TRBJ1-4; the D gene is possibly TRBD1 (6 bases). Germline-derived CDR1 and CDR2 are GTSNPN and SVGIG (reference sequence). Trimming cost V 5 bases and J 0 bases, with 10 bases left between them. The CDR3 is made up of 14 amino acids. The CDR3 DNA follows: TGTGCCTGGGGGCAGGGGTCAACTAATGAAAAACTGTTTTTT. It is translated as CAWGQGSTNEKLFF.